The 2 T cell receptor beta chains presented below share a single source sample, sequenced in a study of control samples from healthy donors and cancer patients. The repertoire was sequenced with immunoSEQ multiplex PCR; TCRdb's copy has only in-frame clones and lacks some. The table shows some 250,000 clones, with approximately 80% occurring only once. The sequenced sample was PBMCs. The receptors come from a woman in her fifties or sixties with lung cancer.

CDR3 in amino acids: CATTGANNEQFF. In DNA, the CDR3 is TGTGCCACCACGGGAGCTAACAATGAGCAGTTCTTC. This sequence joins TRBV24-1 and TRBJ2-1; possibly TRBD2 for D (6 bases). With 8 bases removed from V and 5 bases from J, the gap between germline ends came to 9 bases. Germline CDR1 is KGHDR and CDR2 is SFDVKD. The CDR3 sequence is 12 residues long.

The genes are TRBV19 and TRBJ2-1, with 7 nucleotides matching TRBD2. Per germline, CDR1 LNHDA and CDR2 SQIVND (reference sequence). The CDR3 is 13 amino acids. The trim removed 7 bases at V and 7 bases at J, leaving 7 bases unmatched. This CDR3 reads CASKPQGGNEQFF. CDR3 DNA sequence: TGTGCCAGTAAGCCCCAGGGAGGGAATGAGCAGTTCTTC. Variable domain in full (rest from reference TRBV19 and TRBJ2-1): DGGITQSPKYLFRKEGQNVTLSCEQNLNHDAMYWYRQDPGQGLRLIYYSQIVNDFQKGDIAEGYSVSREKKESFPLTVTSAQKNPTAFYLCASKPQGGNEQFFGPGTRLTVL.